The subject of this entry is one T cell receptor (beta chain). Its specificity is not known. The observed sequence ends 3 residues before the CDR3 terminus, with the missing tail filled in from the germline J gene. The CDR3 totals 13 residues. The germline V gene has CDR1 SSHAT and CDR2 FNYEAQ (reference sequence). Between the trimmed V and J ends, which lost 5 bases and 9 bases, there was a span of 11 bases. The entry originates in a study of Tregs in tolerant kidney transplant recipients. Study background: The nonmyeloablative bone marrow transplants came from related graft donors, with transient mixed chimerism.

Findings of the study overall: Tregs expanded with activated donor B cells seemed most donor-specific. Some patients' samples used different primers over time, so nucleotide sequences weren't comparable. Validation in larger populations is needed because few patients were studied.

Assay: immunoSEQ multiplex PCR; the TCRdb copy retains only in-frame clones and omits some. This repertoire includes about 52,000 clones. The source is a human donor who received a combined kidney and bone marrow transplant. The chain combines TRBV7-7 with TRBJ1-6; a weak D match, TRBD1 (5 bases). Sequencing used CD4+ T cells from blood, obtained before the transplant. The sequenced part of the CDR3 DNA is TGTGCCAGCAGCCCCTTGGGGGGTTCACCC. Protein: CASSPLGGSP. The full CDR3 is CASSPLGGSPLHF.